The clone carrying this TCR beta chain has a count of ten or more. Antigen specificity is unknown. This entry belongs to a study of regulatory T cells in long-lasting Graves disease. Study-level findings and limits: New patients shared fewer public clonotypes (approximately 970) than persistent patients did (roughly 2,500).

The CDR3 covers 16 residues. Germline CDR1 SGHTA, CDR2 FQGNSA. Trimming at V came to 5 bases and at J to 0 bases, leaving 5 bases not matched to a gene. Investigators prepared the TCR beta libraries by applying iRepertoire HTBI primers and Arm-PCR of CDR3 regions. TCRdb reprocessed the multiplex PCR reads via MiXCR and lists one record per CDR3 protein. Counted here are 550,000 or so distinct CDR3 sequences, around 12% occurring once; the ten biggest clones make up roughly 9.3%. Indicated time point: newly diagnosed GD, antithyroid drugs for less than 3 months. Preparation of the TCR library used RNA extracted from PBMCs. EDTA tubes collected roughly 10 milliliters of peripheral blood. Another study also made use of these data, one on T cells in Graves' hyperthyroidism and ophthalmopathy. According to that study: Any patient presenting with uncontrolled infection, other autoimmune disease, pregnancy or lactation was left out.

The receptor's source is a woman aged 25 to 45 with Graves disease. Sequences were derived from peripheral blood mononuclear cells (PBMCs), sampled at new diagnosis, from a patient treated with antithyroid drugs. The rearrangement links TRBV7-2 to TRBJ2-3; TRBD2 aligns across 10 bases. The DNA of the CDR3 is TGTGCCAGCAGCAACCAGCGGGGGGGGAGCACAGATACGCAGTATTTT. The encoded protein is CASSNQRGGSTDTQYF.